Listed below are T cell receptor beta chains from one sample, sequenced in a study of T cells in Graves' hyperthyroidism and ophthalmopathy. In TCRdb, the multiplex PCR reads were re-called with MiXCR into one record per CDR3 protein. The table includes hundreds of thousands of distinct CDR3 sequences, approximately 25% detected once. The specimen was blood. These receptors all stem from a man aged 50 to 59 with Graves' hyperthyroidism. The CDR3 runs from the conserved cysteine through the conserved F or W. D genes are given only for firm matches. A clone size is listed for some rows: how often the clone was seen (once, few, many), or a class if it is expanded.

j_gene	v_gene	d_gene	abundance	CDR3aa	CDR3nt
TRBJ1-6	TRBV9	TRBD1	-	CASSWRTGYNSPLYF	TGTGCCAGCAGCTGGCGGACAGGTTATAATTCACCCCTCTACTTT
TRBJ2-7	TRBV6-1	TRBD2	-	CASSTVLADYYEQYF	TGTGCCAGCAGCACCGTACTAGCGGACTATTACGAGCAGTACTTC
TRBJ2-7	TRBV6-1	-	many	CASSELGELTEQYF	TGTGCCAGCAGTGAGTTGGGAGAGCTGACCGAGCAGTACTTC
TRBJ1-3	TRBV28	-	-	CASSLRAQGTGNTIYF	TGTGCCAGCAGTTTGAGGGCGCAGGGCACAGGAAACACCATATATTTT
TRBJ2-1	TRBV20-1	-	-	CSAPTLNEQFF	TGCAGTGCCCCGACCTTGAATGAGCAGTTCTTC
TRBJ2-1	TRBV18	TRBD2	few	CASSPRTGGIPGGGEQFF	TGTGCCAGCTCCCCCCGGACGGGGGGGATTCCAGGAGGGGGTGAGCAGTTCTTC
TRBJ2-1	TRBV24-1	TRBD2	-	CATEGRLAGESEQFF	TGTGCCACCGAAGGGCGACTAGCGGGAGAGAGTGAGCAGTTCTTC
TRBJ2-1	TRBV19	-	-	CAPLGGGSWHEQFF	TGTGCCCCATTAGGGGGCGGGAGTTGGCATGAGCAGTTCTTC
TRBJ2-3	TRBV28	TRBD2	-	CASSFIRLAGVSDTQYF	TGTGCCAGCAGCTTTATACGCCTGGCGGGGGTTAGTGATACGCAGTATTTT
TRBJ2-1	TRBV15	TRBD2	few	CATSRDRLAGVSNEQFF	TGTGCCACCAGCAGAGATCGACTAGCGGGAGTGAGTAATGAGCAGTTCTTC
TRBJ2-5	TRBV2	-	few	CASSPVVPGWETQYF	TGTGCCAGCAGTCCGGTGGTCCCCGGTTGGGAGACCCAGTACTTC
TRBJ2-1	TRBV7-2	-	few	CASSLVRGFYNEQFF	TGTGCCAGCAGCTTAGTTCGGGGCTTTTACAATGAGCAGTTCTTC
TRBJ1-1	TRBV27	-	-	CASSINRGEAFF	TGTGCCAGCAGCATTAACCGGGGGGAAGCTTTCTTT
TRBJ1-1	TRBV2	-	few	CASSARTELTEAFF	TGTGCCAGCAGTGCTAGGACAGAACTCACTGAAGCTTTCTTT
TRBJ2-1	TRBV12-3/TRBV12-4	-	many	CASSQIGGLYNEQFF	TGTGCCAGCAGTCAAATCGGGGGGCTCTACAATGAGCAGTTCTTC
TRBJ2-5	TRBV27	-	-	CASSLLGNQETQYF	TGTGCCAGCAGTTTACTCGGTAACCAAGAGACCCAGTACTTC
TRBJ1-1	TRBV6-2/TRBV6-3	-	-	CASSNGQHTEAFF	TGTGCCAGCAGCAACGGACAGCACACTGAAGCTTTCTTT
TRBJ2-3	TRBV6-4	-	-	CASSEWLGTDTQYF	TGTGCCAGCAGTGAGTGGCTCGGCACAGATACGCAGTATTTT
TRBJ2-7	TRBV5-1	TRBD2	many	CASSWGHTSGSYEQYF	TGCGCCAGCAGCTGGGGCCACACTAGCGGTTCCTACGAGCAGTACTTC
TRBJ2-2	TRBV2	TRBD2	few	CASKDGLALNTGELFF	TGTGCCAGCAAGGATGGACTAGCCTTGAACACCGGGGAGCTGTTTTTT
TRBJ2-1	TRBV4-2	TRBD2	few	CASSQDTLAGDSYNEQFF	TGTGCCAGCAGCCAAGACACCCTAGCGGGAGATTCCTACAATGAGCAGTTCTTC
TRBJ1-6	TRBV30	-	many	CAWSVEDSPLHF	TGTGCCTGGAGTGTCGAAGATTCACCCCTCCACTTT
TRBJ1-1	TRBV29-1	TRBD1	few	CSVRDRRQANTEAFF	TGCAGCGTCCGGGACAGGAGGCAGGCTAACACTGAAGCTTTCTTT
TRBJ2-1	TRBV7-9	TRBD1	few	CASSLIPGTGGYEQFF	TGTGCCAGCAGCTTAATCCCCGGGACAGGGGGCTATGAGCAGTTCTTC
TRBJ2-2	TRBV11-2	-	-	CASAIGQSGELFF	TGTGCCAGCGCTATAGGACAGTCCGGGGAGCTGTTTTTT
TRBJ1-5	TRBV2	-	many	CASSERGGESNQPQHF	TGTGCCAGCAGTGAAAGGGGGGGCGAAAGCAATCAGCCCCAGCATTTT
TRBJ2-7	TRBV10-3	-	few	CAISETQDSSYEQYF	TGTGCCATCAGTGAGACACAGGACAGCTCCTACGAGCAGTACTTC
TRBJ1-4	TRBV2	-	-	CASSEDRDEKLFF	TGTGCCAGCAGCGAGGACAGAGACGAAAAACTGTTTTTT
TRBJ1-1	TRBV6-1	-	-	CASRSAPNTEAFF	TGTGCCAGCCGGTCAGCCCCGAACACTGAAGCTTTCTTT
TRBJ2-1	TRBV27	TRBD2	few	CASREGTGEQFF	TGTGCCAGCCGGGAGGGCACAGGTGAGCAGTTCTTC
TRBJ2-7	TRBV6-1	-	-	CASETGGQYEQYF	TGTGCCAGCGAGACTGGGGGGCAATACGAGCAGTACTTC
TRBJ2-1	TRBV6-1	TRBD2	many	CASSVGTTSGISEQFF	TGTGCCAGCAGTGTGGGGACGACTAGCGGAATAAGTGAGCAGTTCTTC
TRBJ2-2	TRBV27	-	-	CASSWEKWTGELFF	TGTGCCAGCAGTTGGGAGAAGTGGACCGGGGAGCTGTTTTTT